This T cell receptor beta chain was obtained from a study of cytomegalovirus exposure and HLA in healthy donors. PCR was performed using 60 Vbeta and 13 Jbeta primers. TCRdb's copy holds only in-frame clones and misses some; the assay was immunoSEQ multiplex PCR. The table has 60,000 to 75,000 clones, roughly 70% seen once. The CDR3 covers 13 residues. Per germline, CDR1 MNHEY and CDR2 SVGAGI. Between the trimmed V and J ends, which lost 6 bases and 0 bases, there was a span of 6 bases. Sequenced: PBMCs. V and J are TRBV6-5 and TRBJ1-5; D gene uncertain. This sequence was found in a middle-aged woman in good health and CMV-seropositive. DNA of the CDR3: TGTGCCAGCAGCTATGATAGCAATCAGCCCCAGCATTTT. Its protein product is CASSYDSNQPQHF.